This TCR beta chain was recovered during a study of cytomegalovirus exposure and HLA in healthy donors. Points from the study as a whole: According to the study, 160 or so TCR beta chains were cytomegalovirus-associated.

As for this clone: Antigen specificity is unknown.

Primers: 60 Vbeta forward and 13 Jbeta reverse. Sequenced by immunoSEQ multiplex PCR; TCRdb stores in-frame clones only, minus some. The profile covers about 180,000 clones, with 65% to 85% appearing a single time and 1.3% to 1.5% taken by the ten largest. Germline CDR1 is LGHNA and CDR2 is YSLEER. The V end was cut by 1 base, the J end by 8 bases, with 17 bases between. This CDR3 contains 16 residues. This TCR came from a girl under 18 in good health and CMV-seropositive. Sample: PBMCs. This sequence joins TRBV4-3 and TRBJ1-4, with D possibly TRBD1 on 5 matching bases. CDR3 in DNA: TGCGCCAGCAGCCAAGCTCGCGGGACGGGTGACGAAAAACTGTTTTTT. Translation: CASSQARGTGDEKLFF.